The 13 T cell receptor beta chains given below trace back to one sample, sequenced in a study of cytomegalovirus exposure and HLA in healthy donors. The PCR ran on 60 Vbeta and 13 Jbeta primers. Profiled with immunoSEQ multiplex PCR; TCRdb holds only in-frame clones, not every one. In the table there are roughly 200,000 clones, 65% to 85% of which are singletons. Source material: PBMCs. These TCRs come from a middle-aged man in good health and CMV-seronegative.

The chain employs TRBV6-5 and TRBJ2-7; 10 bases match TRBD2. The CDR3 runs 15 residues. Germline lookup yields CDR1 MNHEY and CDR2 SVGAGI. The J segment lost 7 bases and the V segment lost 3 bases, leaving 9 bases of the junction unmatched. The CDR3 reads CASSYDTSGTLEQYF. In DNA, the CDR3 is TGTGCCAGCAGTTATGACACTAGCGGGACTTTAGAGCAGTACTTC.

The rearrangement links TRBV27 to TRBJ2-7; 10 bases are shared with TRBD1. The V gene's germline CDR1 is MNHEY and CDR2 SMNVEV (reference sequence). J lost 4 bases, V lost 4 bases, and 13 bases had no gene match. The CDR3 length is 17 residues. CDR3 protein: CASSYVPPGQGRYEQYF. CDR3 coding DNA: TGTGCCAGCAGTTATGTCCCCCCGGGACAGGGGAGGTACGAGCAGTACTTC.

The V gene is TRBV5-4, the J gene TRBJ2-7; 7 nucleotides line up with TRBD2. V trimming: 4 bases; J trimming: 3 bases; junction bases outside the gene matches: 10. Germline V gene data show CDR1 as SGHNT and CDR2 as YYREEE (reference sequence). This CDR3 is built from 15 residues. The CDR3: CASSPGTTILYEQYF. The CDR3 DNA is TGTGCCAGCAGCCCGGGGACTACCATCCTCTACGAGCAGTACTTC.

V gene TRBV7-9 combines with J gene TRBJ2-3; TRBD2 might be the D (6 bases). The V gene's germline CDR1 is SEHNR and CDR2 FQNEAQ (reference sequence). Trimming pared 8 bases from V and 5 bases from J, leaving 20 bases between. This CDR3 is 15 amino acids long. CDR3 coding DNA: TGTGCCAGCCGCCCCTGGACTACGCACTTAGATACGCAGTATTTT. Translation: CASRPWTTHLDTQYF.

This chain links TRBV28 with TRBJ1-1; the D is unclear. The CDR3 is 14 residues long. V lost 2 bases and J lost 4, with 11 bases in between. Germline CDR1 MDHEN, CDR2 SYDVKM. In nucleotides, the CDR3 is TGTGCCAGCAGTTTAGGCCGGGGTACCACTGAAGCTTTCTTT. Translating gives CASSLGRGTTEAFF.

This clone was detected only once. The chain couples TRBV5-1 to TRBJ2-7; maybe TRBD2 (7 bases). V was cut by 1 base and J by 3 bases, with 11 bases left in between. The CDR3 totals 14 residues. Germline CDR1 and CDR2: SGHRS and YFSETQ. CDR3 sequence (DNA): TGCGCCAGCAGCTTGAGGGGGGGTATCTACGAGCAGTACTTC. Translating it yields CASSLRGGIYEQYF.

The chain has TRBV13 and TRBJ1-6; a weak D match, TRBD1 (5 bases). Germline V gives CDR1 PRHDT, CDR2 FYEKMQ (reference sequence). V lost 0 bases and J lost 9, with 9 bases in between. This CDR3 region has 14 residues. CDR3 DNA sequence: TGTGCCAGCAGCTTAGGACAGGCAGGTTCACCCCTCCACTTT. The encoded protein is CASSLGQAGSPLHF.

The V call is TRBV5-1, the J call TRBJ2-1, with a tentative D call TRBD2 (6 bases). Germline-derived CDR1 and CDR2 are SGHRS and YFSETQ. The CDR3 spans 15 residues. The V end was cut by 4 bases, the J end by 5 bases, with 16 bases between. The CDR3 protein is CASSPRLGRNNEQFF. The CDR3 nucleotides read TGCGCCAGCAGCCCAAGACTAGGGAGGAACAATGAGCAGTTCTTC.

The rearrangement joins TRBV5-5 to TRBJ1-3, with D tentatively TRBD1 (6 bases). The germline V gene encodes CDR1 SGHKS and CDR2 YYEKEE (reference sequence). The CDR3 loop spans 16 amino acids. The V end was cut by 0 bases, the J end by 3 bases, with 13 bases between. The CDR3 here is CASSLEDSSVGNTIYF. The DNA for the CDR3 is TGTGCCAGCAGCTTGGAGGACAGCAGCGTTGGAAACACCATATATTTT.

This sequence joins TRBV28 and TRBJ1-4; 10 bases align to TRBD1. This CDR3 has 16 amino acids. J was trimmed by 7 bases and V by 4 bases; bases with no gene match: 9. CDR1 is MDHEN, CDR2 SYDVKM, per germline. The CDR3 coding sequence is TGTGCCAGCAGTTCCGGGACAGGGGTGCTGGGTGAAAAACTGTTTTTT. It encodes CASSSGTGVLGEKLFF.

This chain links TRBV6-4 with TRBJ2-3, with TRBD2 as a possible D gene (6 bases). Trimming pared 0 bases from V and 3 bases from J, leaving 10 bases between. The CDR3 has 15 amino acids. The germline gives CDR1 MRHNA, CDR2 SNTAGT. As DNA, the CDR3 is TGTGCCAGCAGTGACTCGGGGGGAGAAACAGATACGCAGTATTTT. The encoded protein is CASSDSGGETDTQYF.

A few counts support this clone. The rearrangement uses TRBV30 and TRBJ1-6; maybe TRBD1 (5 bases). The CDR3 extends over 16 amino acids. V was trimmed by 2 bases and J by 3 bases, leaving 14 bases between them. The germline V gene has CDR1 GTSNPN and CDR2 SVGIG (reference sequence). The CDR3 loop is CAWSRRDLIYNSPLHF. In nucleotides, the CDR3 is TGTGCCTGGAGTCGCAGGGATCTTATCTATAATTCACCCCTCCACTTT.

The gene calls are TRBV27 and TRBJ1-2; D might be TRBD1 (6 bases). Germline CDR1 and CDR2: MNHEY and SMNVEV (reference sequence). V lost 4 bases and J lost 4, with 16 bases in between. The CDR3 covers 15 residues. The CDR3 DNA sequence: TGTGCCAGCAGTTCGGGGGGCATGGGAGTCTATGGCTACACCTTC. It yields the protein CASSSGGMGVYGYTF.